The 29 T cell receptor beta chains below all came from one sample that was sequenced in a study of cytomegalovirus exposure and HLA in healthy donors. The PCR made use of 60 Vbeta and 13 Jbeta primers. Clones were sequenced by immunoSEQ multiplex PCR, and TCRdb holds only the in-frame ones, with some missing. There are about 160,000 clones in the sample; 82% occur only once, and roughly 1.6% lies in the top ten. Specimen: PBMCs. The receptors were sampled from a girl between 5 and 17 years old in good health and CMV-seropositive.

The V call is TRBV6-5, the J call TRBJ2-7; maybe TRBD2 (6 bases). This CDR3 spans 14 amino acids. Trimming shortened V by 2 bases and J by 3 bases, and 11 bases separated the two germline ends. Germline-derived CDR1 and CDR2 are MNHEY and SVGAGI. The CDR3 loop reads CASSYGGTLYEQYF. The CDR3 DNA reads as TGTGCCAGCAGTTACGGCGGGACGCTCTACGAGCAGTACTTC.

This clone was observed a few times. This chain links TRBV28 with TRBJ2-7; 8 bases are shared with TRBD1. This CDR3 has 14 residues. Germline V gene data show CDR1 as MDHEN and CDR2 as SYDVKM. V was clipped by 3 bases and J by 1 base; unmatched bases: 2. The CDR3 spells CASSFRDRSYEQYF. The CDR3, as DNA: TGTGCCAGCAGTTTTAGGGACAGGTCCTACGAGCAGTACTTC. Variable domain in full (rest from reference TRBV28 and TRBJ2-7): DVKVTQSSRYLVKRTGEKVFLECVQDMDHENMFWYRQDPGLGLRLIYFSYDVKMKEKGDIPEGYSVSREKKERFSLILESASTNQTSMYLCASSFRDRSYEQYFGPGTRLTVT.

V is TRBV6-5 and J is TRBJ2-3; TRBD1 aligns across 11 bases. The V gene's germline CDR1 is MNHEY and CDR2 SVGAGI. The ends lost 4 bases at V and 4 bases at J; junction bases unmatched: 4. The CDR3 runs to 15 residues. DNA of the CDR3: TGTGCCAGCAGTTGGGACAGGGGGAATTCAGATACGCAGTATTTT. It is translated as CASSWDRGNSDTQYF.

The chain is built from TRBV5-1 and TRBJ2-5; 9 bases are a match to TRBD1. V dropped 1 base and J dropped 2; count of bases not matched to a gene: 6. In germline, CDR1 is SGHRS, CDR2 YFSETQ. The CDR3 covers 16 residues. CDR3 region: CASSLFGTGPQETQYF. For the CDR3, the DNA is TGCGCCAGCAGCTTGTTCGGGACAGGGCCTCAAGAGACCCAGTACTTC.

The rearrangement uses TRBV27 and TRBJ1-5, with TRBD1 matching over 7 bases. This CDR3 is 13 amino acids long. Unmatched junction bases numbered 2, after V lost 6 bases and J lost 3 bases. From germline, CDR1 is MNHEY and CDR2 SMNVEV (reference sequence). CDR3 nucleotide sequence: TGTGCCAGCAGGACAGGGTACAATCAGCCCCAGCATTTT. This encodes CASRTGYNQPQHF.

CDR3 nucleotide sequence: TGTGCCAGCAGCGCCCCCGGGACTAGCGGAAGGAGCTCCTACAATGAGCAGTTCTTC. Protein sequence: CASSAPGTSGRSSYNEQFF. V gene TRBV9 combines with J gene TRBJ2-1; 11 nucleotides line up with TRBD2. Germline V gene lookup returns CDR1 SGDLS and CDR2 YYNGEE. This CDR3 is 19 amino acids long. V shed 3 bases, J shed 0 bases, and the junction held 11 bases outside the gene matches. Complete variable domain (other parts from reference TRBV9 and TRBJ2-1): DSGVTQTPKHLITATGQRVTLRCSPRSGDLSVYWYQQSLDQGLQFLIQYYNGEERAKGNILERFSAQQFPDLHSELNLSSLELGDSALYFCASSAPGTSGRSSYNEQFFGPGTRLTVL.

V is TRBV11-2 and J is TRBJ1-2; 7 nucleotides line up with TRBD1. CDR1 is SGHAT and CDR2 is FQNNGV in the germline V gene. With 7 bases clipped from V and 0 bases from J, the junction kept 8 bases outside the gene matches. This CDR3 spans 15 amino acids. CDR3: CASTGTALTNYGYTF. In DNA form, the CDR3 reads TGTGCCAGCACCGGGACAGCACTTACTAACTATGGCTACACCTTC.

The V gene is TRBV7-2, the J gene TRBJ2-7; D is possibly TRBD1 (5 bases). V shed 0 bases and J shed 9 bases, with 18 bases lying between them. Germline values: CDR1 SGHTA, CDR2 FQGNSA. The CDR3 spans 15 residues. The DNA for the CDR3 is TGTGCCAGCAGCTTAGCGGTAGGGGCTAGGGTGGGGCAGTACTTC. This translates into CASSLAVGARVGQYF.

This clone was counted only a few times. One junction end does not reproduce the germline sequence, and a read error may be involved. CDR3 sequence reads: CSAQPTPQNF. The CDR3 DNA reads TGCAGTGCTCAACCCACCCCGCAGAACTTT. The chain employs TRBV20-1 and TRBJ1-1; no definite D call. Germline V lookup: CDR1 DFQATT, CDR2 SNEGSKA (reference sequence). The CDR3 runs 10 residues.

This sequence joins TRBV27 and TRBJ2-7; D is possibly TRBD1 (7 bases). The CDR3 spans 17 residues. Trimming removed 4 bases at V and 0 bases at J, with 19 bases between. In germline, CDR1 is MNHEY, CDR2 SMNVEV (reference sequence). CDR3: CASSSYAGQRSSYEQYF. Written as DNA, the CDR3 is TGTGCCAGCAGTTCCTACGCGGGACAGAGGAGCTCCTACGAGCAGTACTTC.

The chain employs TRBV5-4 and TRBJ1-2; 9 bases are shared with TRBD1. The length of the CDR3 is 16 residues. Germline loops: CDR1 SGHNT, CDR2 YYREEE (reference sequence). J was trimmed by 2 bases and V by 1 base; bases with no gene match: 6. CDR3 sequence (DNA): TGTGCCAGCAGCTTGTCCAGCGGGACAGGGAACTATGGCTACACCTTC. It yields the protein CASSLSSGTGNYGYTF.

Turning to this clone: The CDR3 ends on some other residue instead of the conserved phenylalanine or tryptophan, so this is likely a read error. It is unclear where the CDR3 begins or ends on the DNA, so no DNA is shown, and the CDR3 is as TCRdb lists it. The rearrangement joins TRBV6-1 to TRBJ2-7; TRBD1 reflects the table's D call only, with no check against the DNA. The CDR3 is 13 residues long, counting both termini. In germline, CDR1 is MNHNS, CDR2 SASEGT. Here the CDR3 reads CASRELQTGSYEL.

V is TRBV18 and J is TRBJ2-3; maybe TRBD1 (5 bases). The CDR3 length is 16 residues. Germline assignment: CDR1 KGHSH and CDR2 LQKENI. Trimming stripped 4 bases from V and 0 bases from J, with 14 bases between. Written as DNA, the CDR3 is TGTGCCAGCTCACGCAGGACAAGAACTAGCACAGATACGCAGTATTTT. This translates into CASSRRTRTSTDTQYF.

The chain links TRBV7-3 to TRBJ2-3; the match to TRBD2 covers 9 bases. Germline V lookup: CDR1 SGHTA, CDR2 FQGTGA. This CDR3 comprises 18 residues. V trimming: 5 bases; J trimming: 5 bases; junction bases outside the gene matches: 17. The CDR3 coding sequence is TGTGCCAGCAGCGCCACGGGGCGTAGCGGGGGCCTAGGAGATACGCAGTATTTT. It is translated as CASSATGRSGGLGDTQYF. The variable domain in full, completed from reference TRBV7-3 and TRBJ2-3, reads GAGVSQTPSNKVTEKGKYVELRCDPISGHTALYWYRQSLGQGPEFLIYFQGTGAADDSGLPNDRFFAVRPEGSVSTLKIQRTERGDSAVYLCASSATGRSGGLGDTQYFGPGTRLTVL.

The rearrangement uses TRBV5-4 and TRBJ2-2; D is unclear. The V gene's germline CDR1 is SGHNT and CDR2 YYREEE (reference sequence). The length of the CDR3 is 14 residues. V was pared by 4 bases and J by 6 bases, with 13 bases between. DNA of the CDR3: TGTGCCAGCAGCCGCATCACAGCAGCCGGGGAGCTGTTTTTT. It specifies CASSRITAAGELFF.

V gene TRBV6-5 combines with J gene TRBJ1-6; no reliable D call. From germline, CDR1 is MNHEY and CDR2 SVGAGI. This CDR3 has 13 residues. Trimming shortened V by 4 bases and J by 7 bases, and 8 bases separated the two germline ends. CDR3 residues: CASSFSQNSPLHF. CDR3 bases: TGTGCCAGCAGTTTCAGTCAAAATTCACCCCTCCACTTT.

This chain uses TRBV27 with TRBJ2-6; 8 bases map to TRBD1. The CDR3 covers 15 residues. The ends lost 5 bases at V and 2 bases at J; junction bases unmatched: 2. Germline CDR1 is MNHEY and CDR2 is SMNVEV (reference sequence). The CDR3 loop reads CASSGRGPGANVLTF. The CDR3 DNA follows: TGTGCCAGCAGTGGCAGGGGGCCTGGGGCCAACGTCCTGACTTTC.

The chain uses TRBV9 and TRBJ2-7; no clear D gene. Trimming took 8 bases from V and 0 from J, leaving 15 bases between them. Germline V CDR1 and CDR2: SGDLS, YYNGEE. The CDR3 is 14 residues long. CDR3 loop: CASSASASSYEQYF. The CDR3 nucleotides read TGTGCCAGTAGTGCCTCCGCGTCCTCCTACGAGCAGTACTTC.

The chain joins TRBV6-5 to TRBJ2-1; 8 bases line up with TRBD1. This CDR3 is 15 amino acids long. Trimming took 0 bases from V and 2 from J; bases not matched to a gene: 0. Germline loops: CDR1 MNHEY, CDR2 SVGAGI. The CDR3 DNA reads as TGTGCCAGCAGTTACTCGGACAGGGCCTACAATGAGCAGTTCTTC. This encodes CASSYSDRAYNEQFF.

In this sample, this clone turned up a few times. The J gene is TRBJ1-2, the V gene TRBV28; 7 bases fit TRBD1. Germline CDR1 is MDHEN and CDR2 is SYDVKM. The CDR3 loop spans 16 amino acids. J was trimmed by 6 bases and V by 5 bases; bases with no gene match: 15. This CDR3 reads CASSPLHRQGANGYTF. In DNA, the CDR3 is TGTGCCAGCAGTCCATTACATAGACAGGGAGCGAATGGCTACACCTTC.

The J gene is TRBJ2-3, the V gene TRBV28, with a weak D call TRBD2 (5 bases). Per germline, CDR1 MDHEN and CDR2 SYDVKM. Deletions cut 2 bases from V and 3 bases from J, with 12 bases between. The CDR3 is 15 amino acids. The CDR3, as DNA: TGTGCCAGCAGTTTACGGGGAATTTATACAGATACGCAGTATTTT. Translation gives CASSLRGIYTDTQYF.

This clone was counted only a few times. The J gene is TRBJ1-5, the V gene TRBV5-6, with 7 bases aligning to TRBD1. The CDR3 runs to 15 residues. V was clipped by 4 bases and J by 1 base; unmatched bases: 5. Germline V gene sequence: CDR1 SGHDT, CDR2 YYEEEE. The CDR3 loop is CASSGTRGSNQPQHF. For the CDR3, the DNA is TGTGCCAGCAGCGGGACCAGGGGGAGCAATCAGCCCCAGCATTTT.

V and J are TRBV28 and TRBJ2-7, with TRBD2 as a possible D gene (6 bases). V was cut by 2 bases and J by 1 base, with 12 bases left in between. Germline V gene data show CDR1 as MDHEN and CDR2 as SYDVKM. The CDR3 is 15 amino acids. The CDR3 region has the DNA TGTGCCAGCAGTTTACGGGGGACGAGGTCCTACGAGCAGTACTTC. This encodes CASSLRGTRSYEQYF.

V gene TRBV7-9 combines with J gene TRBJ1-5; no clear D. CDR1 and CDR2 (germline): SEHNR, FQNEAQ (reference sequence). This CDR3 comprises 15 residues. The V end was cut by 2 bases, the J end by 0 bases, with 8 bases between. The CDR3 bases are TGTGCCAGCAGCTTAAACGGGGATAGCAATCAGCCCCAGCATTTT. The encoded protein is CASSLNGDSNQPQHF. Variable domain in full (rest from reference TRBV7-9 and TRBJ1-5): DTGVSQNPRHKITKRGQNVTFRCDPISEHNRLYWYRQTLGQGPEFLTYFQNEAQLEKSRLLSDRFSAERPKGSFSTLEIQRTEQGDSAMYLCASSLNGDSNQPQHFGDGTRLSIL.

This rearrangement joins TRBV4-1 to TRBJ2-7; the match to TRBD1 covers 9 bases. J gave up 3 bases and V 3 bases, and 12 bases lay outside the gene matches. Per germline, CDR1 MGHRA and CDR2 YSYEKL. This CDR3 region has 17 residues. The DNA for the CDR3 is TGCGCCAGCAGCCATGAAACCGACGGACAGGGGATCTACGAGCAGTACTTC. Amino acid sequence: CASSHETDGQGIYEQYF.

The V gene is TRBV10-3, the J gene TRBJ2-7; 8 nucleotides line up with TRBD1. CDR3 length: 13 residues. V shed 4 bases and J 5 bases; nucleotides not matched to a gene: 4. Germline V lookup: CDR1 ENHRY, CDR2 SYGVKD. The CDR3: CAISADRGHEQYF. CDR3 nucleotides: TGTGCCATCAGTGCCGACAGGGGACACGAGCAGTACTTC.

This clone was seen a handful of times. This rearrangement joins TRBV2 to TRBJ2-3, with 7 bases that match TRBD2. V dropped 4 bases and J dropped 2; count of bases not matched to a gene: 3. This CDR3 has 14 amino acids. Germline-derived CDR1 and CDR2 are SNHLY and FYNNEI. The CDR3 DNA reads as TGTGCCAGCAGTGTACTAGCGATCACAGATACGCAGTATTTT. This gives the protein CASSVLAITDTQYF.

V is TRBV7-6 and J is TRBJ2-1; TRBD2 aligns across 12 bases. Unmatched junction bases numbered 5, after V lost 6 bases and J lost 8 bases. The CDR3 sequence is 14 residues long. Germline V gene lookup returns CDR1 SGHVS and CDR2 FNYEAQ. The CDR3 DNA follows: TGTGCCAGCAGGACTAGCGGGAGTGGAGATGAGCAGTTCTTC. Its translation is CASRTSGSGDEQFF.

V usage is TRBV5-8 and J usage is TRBJ1-4, with D possibly TRBD1 on 5 matching bases. In germline, CDR1 is SGHTS, CDR2 YDEGEE. CDR3 length: 15 residues. V was shortened by 2 bases and J by 4 bases, with 12 bases between the two germline ends. CDR3 DNA: TGTGCCAGCAGCTTTTTTGTCAGGGATAATGAAAAACTGTTTTTT. It codes for CASSFFVRDNEKLFF.